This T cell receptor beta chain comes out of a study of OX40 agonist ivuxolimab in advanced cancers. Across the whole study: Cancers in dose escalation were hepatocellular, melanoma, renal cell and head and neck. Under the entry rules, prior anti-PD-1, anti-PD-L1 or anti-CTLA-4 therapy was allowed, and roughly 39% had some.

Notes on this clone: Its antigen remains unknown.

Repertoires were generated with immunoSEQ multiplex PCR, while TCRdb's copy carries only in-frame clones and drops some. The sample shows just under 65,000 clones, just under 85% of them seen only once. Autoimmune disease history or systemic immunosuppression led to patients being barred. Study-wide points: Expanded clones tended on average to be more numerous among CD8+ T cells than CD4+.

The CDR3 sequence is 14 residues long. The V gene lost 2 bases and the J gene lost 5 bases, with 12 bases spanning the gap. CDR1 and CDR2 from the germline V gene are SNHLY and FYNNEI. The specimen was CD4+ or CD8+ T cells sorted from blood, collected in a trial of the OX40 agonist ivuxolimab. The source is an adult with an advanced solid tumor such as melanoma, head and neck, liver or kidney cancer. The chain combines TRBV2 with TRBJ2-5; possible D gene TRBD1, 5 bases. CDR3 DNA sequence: TGTGCCAGCAGTGAACAGGGCAGTCAGGAGACCCAGTACTTC. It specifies CASSEQGSQETQYF.